The rows below give T cell receptor beta chains drawn from one sample of a study of beta chain features in type 1 diabetes. Clones were read by immunoSEQ multiplex PCR, and TCRdb kept only the in-frame ones, dropping some. Of hundreds of thousands of clones in the sample, over 8.5% were seen once. Material for sequencing was naive CD4+ T cells from blood. The receptors here all came from a woman between 18 and 29 years old in good health. Both conserved end residues are part of each CDR3. Fields, in order: J gene, V gene, clone size, D gene, CDR3 protein, CDR3 DNA. The D gene is left open where the match is weak. For some rows the clone size is stated as once, few or many, or as a class when expanded; others skip it.

TRBJ2-1 TRBV29-1 many NA CSAASGLSYNEQFF TGCAGCGCTGCGAGCGGCCTCTCCTACAATGAGCAGTTCTTC
TRBJ2-1 TRBV6-5 few NA CASSFRSHGGNEQFF TGTGCCAGCAGTTTTCGTTCACACGGGGGCAATGAGCAGTTCTTC
TRBJ2-7 TRBV5-1 NA NA CASSLSGGTYEQYF TGCGCCAGCAGCTTGTCTGGGGGGACCTACGAGCAGTACTTC
TRBJ2-1 TRBV7-8 few TRBD1 CASTTLTGGFYNEQFF TGTGCCAGCACCACCCTGACAGGGGGGTTTTACAATGAGCAGTTCTTC
TRBJ1-2 TRBV9 NA TRBD1 CASSGTRDRGRRNYGYTF TGTGCCAGCAGCGGGACCAGGGACAGGGGGCGGCGGAACTATGGCTACACCTTC
TRBJ2-3 TRBV6-1 few TRBD2 CASTALAGGTDTQYF TGTGCCAGCACCGCACTAGCGGGAGGAACAGATACGCAGTATTTT
TRBJ2-1 TRBV4-1 few NA CASSQVLYNEQFF TGCGCCAGCAGCCAAGTACTATACAATGAGCAGTTCTTC
TRBJ2-2 TRBV7-2 few NA CASSKRANTGELFF TGTGCCAGCAGTAAGCGGGCTAACACCGGGGAGCTGTTTTTT
TRBJ2-5 TRBV19 few NA CASSLIGGVQETQYF TGTGCCAGTAGTCTTATAGGGGGGGTCCAAGAGACCCAGTACTTC
TRBJ2-1 TRBV5-1 few TRBD2 CASSLGDSGYNEQFF TGCGCCAGCAGCTTGGGCGATAGCGGGTACAATGAGCAGTTCTTC
TRBJ1-2 TRBV9 NA TRBD1 CASSSRGSGYTF TGTGCCAGCAGCTCCAGGGGGTCTGGCTACACCTTC
TRBJ1-6 TRBV9 many NA CASSVEQAGTPLHF TGTGCCAGCAGCGTAGAACAGGCGGGAACACCCCTCCACTTT
TRBJ2-1 TRBV6-5 few TRBD2 CASSQGLAGEGFF TGTGCCAGCAGCCAAGGACTAGCGGGGGAAGGGTTCTTC
TRBJ2-7 TRBV27 NA TRBD2 CASSPLKSGRPYEQYF TGTGCCAGCAGTCCCTTAAAGAGCGGGAGGCCCTACGAGCAGTACTTC
TRBJ1-5 TRBV10-3 NA NA CAISDQQGFQPQHF TGTGCCATCAGTGATCAGCAGGGGTTTCAGCCCCAGCATTTT
TRBJ1-1 TRBV29-1 NA NA CSVVKPLNTEAFF TGCAGCGTCGTTAAGCCACTGAACACTGAAGCTTTCTTT
TRBJ2-7 TRBV30 few TRBD1 CAWKHGTGFLEQYF TGTGCCTGGAAACACGGGACAGGTTTCCTCGAGCAGTACTTC
TRBJ2-5 TRBV5-1 NA NA CASSLSPLSILETQYF TGCGCCAGCAGCTTGAGCCCCTTAAGTATCTTGGAGACCCAGTACTTC
TRBJ2-1 TRBV5-1 few TRBD2 CASSRLGLAANNEQFF TGCGCCAGCAGCCGCTTGGGACTAGCGGCTAACAATGAGCAGTTCTTC
TRBJ2-5 TRBV5-1 NA NA CASSLAGGWGETQYF TGCGCCAGCAGCTTGGCAGGCGGGTGGGGAGAGACCCAGTACTTC
TRBJ1-5 TRBV27 few NA CASSRTGSNQPQHF TGTGCCAGCAGTCGCACAGGGAGCAATCAGCCCCAGCATTTT
TRBJ1-1 TRBV6-5 NA NA CASSVRGNTEAFF TGTGCCAGCAGTGTCAGGGGGAACACTGAAGCTTTCTTT
TRBJ1-1 TRBV4-2 few TRBD1 CASSQDGGQGPFEAFF TGTGCCAGCAGCCAAGATGGAGGACAGGGCCCCTTTGAAGCTTTCTTT